The sample holds many counts of the clone carrying this TCR beta chain. Its target is not known. Amplified regions were TCR beta CDR3 sequences from RNA transcripts. The HTBI set primed first-round TCR CDR3 RT-PCR. MiXCR was run by TCRdb on the multiplex PCR reads, yielding one entry per CDR3 protein. Of approximately 690,000 distinct CDR3 sequences detected, roughly 15% appear once; the ten largest clones hold around 12%. Investigators excluded patients with uncontrolled infection, other autoimmune disease, pregnancy or lactation. Orbital computed tomography and thyroid ultrasound, together with serum TRAb and thyroxine and clinical symptoms, were used for diagnoses. The data belong to a study of T cells in Graves' hyperthyroidism and ophthalmopathy. Study results and caveats: The model anticipated ophthalmopathy a median about 6.5 months pre-onset. From stable hyperthyroidism, ophthalmopathy was set apart by a 13 V-J model.

This CDR3 has 13 amino acids. V dropped 2 bases and J dropped 6; count of bases not matched to a gene: 6. Germline V CDR1 and CDR2: GTSNPN, SVGIG (reference sequence). The gene calls are TRBV30 and TRBJ1-1; 7 nucleotides agree with TRBD1. This TCR came from a woman aged 45 to 65 with Graves' ophthalmopathy. Sequenced: blood. This chain's CDR3 is CAWSKGGPSEAFF. The CDR3 DNA reads as TGTGCCTGGAGTAAAGGGGGCCCGTCTGAAGCTTTCTTT.